This TCR beta chain was found in a study of blood T cell repertoires in COVID-19. This table comes from immunoSEQ multiplex PCR, and its TCRdb copy is limited to in-frame clones, with some not included. Seen here are hundreds of thousands of clones, about 89% observed once, and the top ten hold over 4%. Germline CDR1 MDHEN, CDR2 SYDVKM. Trimming cost V 4 bases and J 4 bases, with 11 bases left between them. The CDR3 totals 14 residues. The receptor was derived from a woman aged 25 to 39 who had recovered from COVID-19. Sequenced: PBMCs or T cells enriched from blood (not recorded which). The V and J genes are TRBV28 and TRBJ2-1; TRBD1 might be the D (5 bases). The CDR3 nucleotides read TGTGCCAGCAGTTCGCCCGACAGATACAATGAGCAGTTCTTC. This translates into CASSSPDRYNEQFF.